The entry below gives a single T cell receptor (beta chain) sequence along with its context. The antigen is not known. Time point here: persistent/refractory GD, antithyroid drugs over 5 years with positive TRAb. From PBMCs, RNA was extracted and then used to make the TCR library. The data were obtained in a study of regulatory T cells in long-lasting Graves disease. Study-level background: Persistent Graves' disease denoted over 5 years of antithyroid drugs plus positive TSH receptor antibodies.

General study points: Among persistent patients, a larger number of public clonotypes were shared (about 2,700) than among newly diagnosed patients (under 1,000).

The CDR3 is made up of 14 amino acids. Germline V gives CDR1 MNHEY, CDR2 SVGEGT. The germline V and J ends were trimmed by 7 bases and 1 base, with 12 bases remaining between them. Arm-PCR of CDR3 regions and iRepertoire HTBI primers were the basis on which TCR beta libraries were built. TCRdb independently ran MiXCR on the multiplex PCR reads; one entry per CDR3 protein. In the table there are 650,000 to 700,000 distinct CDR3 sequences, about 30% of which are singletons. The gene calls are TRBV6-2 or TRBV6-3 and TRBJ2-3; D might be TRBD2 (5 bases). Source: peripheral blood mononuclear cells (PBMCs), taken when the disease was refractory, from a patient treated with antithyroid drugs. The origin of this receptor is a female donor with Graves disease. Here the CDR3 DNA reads TGTGCCAGCAACCAGGAGAGGGGCACAGATACGCAGTATTTT. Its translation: CASNQERGTDTQYF.